This is a list of T cell receptor beta chains from one sample in a study of CD8 T cells in Susac syndrome. TCRdb re-analysed the immunoSEQ multiplex PCR reads in MiXCR, keeping a single row per CDR3 protein. The sample shows 100,000 to 150,000 distinct CDR3 sequences, around 94% of them seen only once. Source material: CD4+ T cells from PBMCs. Receptors originate from a human donor in good health. Both conserved end residues are part of each CDR3. The D gene is left open where the match is weak. Clone size is given for some rows only: seen once, a few or many times, or a class if the clone is expanded.

NA	TRBV5-8	NA	TRBJ1-1	TGTGCCAGCAGCCTCCAAGTGACTGAAGCTTTCTTT	CASSLQVTEAFF
NA	TRBV6-1	TRBD2	TRBJ2-1	TGTGCCAGCAGTGGACTAGCGGGAGCGGTAGGCTACAATGAGCAGTTCTTC	CASSGLAGAVGYNEQFF
NA	TRBV20-1	NA	TRBJ1-1	TGCAGTTTCGTACGGGACCCGAACACTGAAGCTTTCTTT	CSFVRDPNTEAFF
NA	TRBV9	NA	TRBJ2-5	TGTGCCAGCAGCCTCCGACTAGGGTATTTGTCGTTCCAAGAGACCCAGTACTTC	CASSLRLGYLSFQETQYF
NA	TRBV6-1	NA	TRBJ2-7	TGTGCCACCAAAACACCCTACGAGCAGTACTTC	CATKTPYEQYF
NA	TRBV28	TRBD1	TRBJ1-4	TGTGCCAGCAGCTCTGGGACAGTAAATGAAAAACTGTTTTTT	CASSSGTVNEKLFF
NA	TRBV18	NA	TRBJ2-5	TGTGCCAGCTCTTCCGATGAGACCCAGTACTTC	CASSSDETQYF
NA	TRBV5-8	TRBD1	TRBJ1-6	TGTGCCAGCAGCTTGGAGGGGGCGAACTCACCCCTCCACTTT	CASSLEGANSPLHF
NA	TRBV10-3	TRBD2	TRBJ2-1	TGTGCCATCAGCGGTGGACTAGCCGGGGTCAATGAGCAGTTCTTC	CAISGGLAGVNEQFF
once	TRBV7-3	NA	TRBJ2-1	TGTGCCAGCAGCTCCGCGGGGAATGAGCAGTTCTTC	CASSSAGNEQFF
NA	TRBV6-2/TRBV6-3	NA	TRBJ2-5	TGTGCCAGCAGGCGACTCCGGGACGGCCTCGGCCAGTACTTC	CASRRLRDGLGQYF
NA	TRBV20-1	NA	TRBJ2-5	TGCAGTGCTATCCCGGGGACTTCAGGCCAAGAGACCCAGTACTTC	CSAIPGTSGQETQYF
NA	TRBV5-6	NA	TRBJ1-1	TGTGCCAGCAGCACAAAGAACACTGAAGCTTTCTTT	CASSTKNTEAFF
NA	TRBV20-1	NA	TRBJ2-1	TGCAGTGGAGGGAACAATGAGCAGTTCTTC	CSGGNNEQFF
once	TRBV6-5	TRBD1	TRBJ1-3	TGTGCCAGCAGAAAGACAGGGGAAGGAAACACCATATATTTT	CASRKTGEGNTIYF
NA	TRBV4-2	TRBD2	TRBJ2-1	TGTGCCAGCAGCCAGTCGACTAGCACTCAATACAATGAGCAGTTCTTC	CASSQSTSTQYNEQFF
NA	TRBV19	NA	TRBJ1-1	TGTGCCAGTAGTATTGGGGGGCCGAGCGCTGAAGCTTTCTTT	CASSIGGPSAEAFF
NA	TRBV11-2	TRBD1	TRBJ2-3	TGTGCCGCATCAGGGGGACAGACAGATACGCAGTATTTT	CAASGGQTDTQYF
once	TRBV20-1	TRBD1	TRBJ1-1	TGCAGTGCTCCACCCGCGGACAGGGGTGGGACTGAAGCTTTCTTT	CSAPPADRGGTEAFF
NA	TRBV23-1	TRBD1	TRBJ1-2	TGCGCCAGCAGTCAATTGGGACAGCCACCTAACTATGGCTACACCTTC	CASSQLGQPPNYGYTF
NA	TRBV6-5	NA	TRBJ2-7	TGTGCCAGCAGTTACTCGGGACCCCAGGAGCAGTACTTC	CASSYSGPQEQYF
NA	TRBV3-1	NA	TRBJ1-5	TGTGCCAGCAGCCGGGGGCCCGATCAGCCCCAGCATTTT	CASSRGPDQPQHF
once	TRBV3-1	TRBD2	TRBJ2-1	TGTGCCAGCAGCAAGATGGGGGGGAGCGGGAATGAGCAGTTCTTC	CASSKMGGSGNEQFF
NA	TRBV29-1	NA	TRBJ2-7	TGCAGCGTTGAGGGGCGGGACTACGAGCAGTACTTC	CSVEGRDYEQYF
NA	TRBV28	NA	TRBJ2-7	TGTGCCAGCAGTACCGGGACACCAGCCTACGAGCAGTACTTC	CASSTGTPAYEQYF
NA	TRBV6-2/TRBV6-3	TRBD2	TRBJ2-7	TGTGCCAGCTGGCCCGGGGGCGGAAGGACTAGCGGACGTTCCTACGAGCAGTACTTC	CASWPGGGRTSGRSYEQYF
NA	TRBV28	TRBD2	TRBJ2-7	TGTGCCAGCAGTTTAAGGACCGGGACTACATACGAGCAGTACTTC	CASSLRTGTTYEQYF
NA	TRBV19	NA	TRBJ2-5	TGTGCCAGTGAGAGGACCGGCGTAGGGGAGACCCAGTACTTC	CASERTGVGETQYF
NA	TRBV9	TRBD2	TRBJ2-1	TGTGCCAGCAGCGTTCTAGCGGGAGGCCCCGCATCCTACAATGAGCAGTTCTTC	CASSVLAGGPASYNEQFF
NA	TRBV30	NA	TRBJ1-5	TGTGCCTGGAGTGTACAAGGGGATCAGCCCCAGCATTTT	CAWSVQGDQPQHF